This T cell receptor beta chain was identified in a study of Ad26.COV2.S vaccination and SARS-CoV-2 variants. Some clones are missing from TCRdb's copy, which holds only in-frame ones; the method was immunoSEQ multiplex PCR. The sample holds around 450,000 clones, roughly 87% seen once. The treatment here: 19 received Ad26.COV2.S at low or high dose, single or two shots; about 5 received placebo; per-sample allocation not given. Specimens were obtained on day 63 following the first vaccine or placebo injection. This clone was seen only once. The source of this sequence is a person aged 18-65 years who received the Ad26.COV2.S COVID-19 vaccine or a placebo. The starting material was peripheral blood, obtained in a trial of Ad26.COV2.S vaccine versus placebo.

CDR3 DNA: TGTGCCAGCAGTGACCTTGACAGGGTTAGCACAGATACGCAGTATTTT. It translates to CASSDLDRVSTDTQYF. The J gene is TRBJ2-3, the V gene TRBV2; 7 bases agree with TRBD1. Germline CDR1 and CDR2: SNHLY and FYNNEI. This CDR3 spans 16 amino acids. J was trimmed by 0 bases and V by 3 bases; bases with no gene match: 6.